The TCR beta chain under discussion was sequenced for a study of blood T cells in healthy people across ages. On the study more broadly: T cells yielded about one barcoded beta molecule per two cells through template switching.

Together with a sample-barcoded 5' primer, a J-beta primer mix was included in a second PCR lasting roughly 6 to 12 cycles. TCRdb ran MiXCR on the 5' RACE reads and lists one entry per CDR3 protein. The sample holds about 1,400,000 distinct CDR3 sequences; about 43% are singletons and the top ten take roughly 7.7%. General study findings and limits: It was found that TCR beta diversity correlated strongly with the percentage of naive T cells. From one million sequenced T cells, diversity estimates were lower bounds.

As to this clonotype: The target antigen is unknown.

The V gene's germline CDR1 is MDHEN and CDR2 SYDVKM. The CDR3 consists of 14 residues. V was pared by 6 bases and J by 0 bases, with 12 bases between. The rearrangement links TRBV28 to TRBJ2-7; D call uncertain. Sequences were obtained from blood. The TCR comes from a young woman in good health. The CDR3, as DNA: TGTGCCAGCAGCCGAACAGCGTTCTCCTACGAGCAGTACTTC. Amino acids: CASSRTAFSYEQYF. Complete variable domain (other parts from reference TRBV28 and TRBJ2-7): DVKVTQSSRYLVKRTGEKVFLECVQDMDHENMFWYRQDPGLGLRLIYFSYDVKMKEKGDIPEGYSVSREKKERFSLILESASTNQTSMYLCASSRTAFSYEQYFGPGTRLTVT.